Presented here are 7 T cell receptor beta chains from one specimen sequenced in a study of blood T cell repertoires in COVID-19. Produced via immunoSEQ multiplex PCR; TCRdb's table is partial and in-frame only. The table has about 52,000 clones, about 84% seen once. The sequenced sample was peripheral blood. The receptor set was obtained from an elderly woman with acute or convalescent COVID-19.

V usage is TRBV2 and J usage is TRBJ2-2; the match to TRBD1 covers 7 bases. V shed 7 bases, J shed 2 bases, and the junction held 4 bases outside the gene matches. Looked up from germline, CDR1 is SNHLY and CDR2 is FYNNEI. There are 14 residues in the CDR3. CDR3 DNA sequence: TGTGCCAGCAAAGGGACAGTCAACACCGGGGAGCTGTTTTTT. It yields the protein CASKGTVNTGELFF.

The chain couples TRBV5-1 to TRBJ2-3, with TRBD2 as a possible D gene (6 bases). This CDR3 has 16 residues. V shed 4 bases and J shed 2 bases, with 17 bases lying between them. Looked up from germline, CDR1 is SGHRS and CDR2 is YFSETQ. As DNA, the CDR3 is TGCGCCAGCAGCCCCGGAGGCGGGACTTACACAGATACGCAGTATTTT. Protein sequence: CASSPGGGTYTDTQYF.

This clone was recorded once. The chain links TRBV6-4 to TRBJ1-6; 9 nucleotides agree with TRBD1. Germline V lookup: CDR1 MRHNA, CDR2 SNTAGT. This CDR3 comprises 16 residues. The J segment lost 2 bases and the V segment lost 5 bases, leaving 4 bases of the junction unmatched. CDR3 in DNA: TGTGCCAGCAGTCCCGGGACAGGGACCTATAATTCACCCCTCCACTTT. This gives the protein CASSPGTGTYNSPLHF.

CDR3 protein: CASSPRGLVRGEKLFF. CDR3 sequence (DNA): TGTGCCAGCAGCCCGAGGGGGTTGGTTCGGGGTGAAAAACTGTTTTTT. The genes are TRBV7-9 and TRBJ1-4, with D possibly TRBD1 on 6 matching bases. CDR1 is SEHNR and CDR2 is FQNEAQ in the germline V gene (reference sequence). The CDR3 length is 16 residues. Trimming took 5 bases from V and 7 from J, leaving 20 bases between them. The full variable domain, in which reference TRBV7-9 and TRBJ1-4 provide the parts outside the CDR3, is DTGVSQNPRHKITKRGQNVTFRCDPISEHNRLYWYRQTLGQGPEFLTYFQNEAQLEKSRLLSDRFSAERPKGSFSTLEIQRTEQGDSAMYLCASSPRGLVRGEKLFFGSGTQLSVL.

The chain uses TRBV19 and TRBJ1-1; possible D gene TRBD1, 5 bases. This CDR3 spans 14 amino acids. V gave up 5 bases and J gave up 4 bases, with 14 bases separating them. The germline V gene encodes CDR1 LNHDA and CDR2 SQIVND (reference sequence). As DNA, the CDR3 is TGTGCCAGTAGTGCGGGACCGGTCCGCACTGAAGCTTTCTTT. Its translation: CASSAGPVRTEAFF.

The chain links TRBV30 to TRBJ2-5; 9 nucleotides align to TRBD1. The V and J ends lost 3 bases and 5 bases, in that order; junction bases with no gene match: 4. The CDR3 runs 13 residues. CDR1 and CDR2 from the germline V gene are GTSNPN and SVGIG (reference sequence). CDR3 sequence: CAWRRQGVETQYF. The CDR3 nucleotides read TGTGCCTGGAGGAGACAGGGGGTGGAGACCCAGTACTTC.

The V call is TRBV18, the J call TRBJ1-2, with no clear D. V was shortened by 2 bases and J by 6 bases, with 13 bases between the two germline ends. Germline CDR1 is KGHSH and CDR2 is LQKENI. The CDR3 covers 14 residues. In DNA form, the CDR3 reads TGTGCCAGCTCACCAGGGTATCAGGCCAATGGCTACACCTTC. Amino acids: CASSPGYQANGYTF.